This passage covers 14 T cell receptor beta chains from one sample sequenced in a study of blood T cell repertoires in COVID-19. Using immunoSEQ multiplex PCR, the repertoire was profiled, and TCRdb retains in-frame clones only, with some absent. The sample holds about 180,000 clones, about 72% seen once. The specimen was PBMCs or T cells enriched from blood (not recorded which). The receptors come from a woman aged 45-65 years who had recovered from COVID-19.

This chain joins TRBV11-3 and TRBJ2-5; D is possibly TRBD2 (5 bases). V dropped 6 bases and J dropped 3 bases, with 20 bases sitting between them. The CDR3 length is 16 residues. The germline CDR1 and CDR2 sequences are SGHNT and YENEEA. CDR3 region: CASSNPLALDEETQYF. CDR3 nucleotide sequence: TGTGCCAGCAGTAACCCGCTAGCTCTGGACGAAGAGACCCAGTACTTC.

This chain joins TRBV5-1 and TRBJ1-2, with D perhaps matching TRBD1 (6 bases). The V gene's germline CDR1 is SGHRS and CDR2 YFSETQ. V was shortened by 5 bases and J by 2 bases, with 10 bases between the two germline ends. The CDR3 has 13 residues. CDR3 DNA: TGCGCCAGCAGTTCCACAGGGAACTATGGCTACACCTTC. Translated: CASSSTGNYGYTF.

In this sample, this clone turned up a few times. The chain recombines TRBV5-4 with TRBJ1-3; the D gene is possibly TRBD1 (5 bases). The germline gives CDR1 SGHNT, CDR2 YYREEE (reference sequence). This CDR3 region has 15 residues. Trimming took 4 bases from V and 1 from J, leaving 12 bases between them. This CDR3 is CASSQGAASGNTIYF. CDR3 coding DNA: TGTGCCAGCAGCCAGGGCGCAGCATCTGGAAACACCATATATTTT.

The chain joins TRBV2 to TRBJ2-1; 11 nucleotides line up with TRBD1. The length of the CDR3 is 15 residues. V was clipped by 5 bases and J by 8 bases; unmatched bases: 8. The germline V gene encodes CDR1 SNHLY and CDR2 FYNNEI. The CDR3 coding sequence is TGTGCCAGCAGTTCTTGGGACAGGGGGGGTCATGAGCAGTTCTTC. Its translation is CASSSWDRGGHEQFF.

The chain recombines TRBV18 with TRBJ1-2; tentative D call: TRBD1 (5 bases). Trimming took off 0 bases at V and 4 bases at J, with 9 bases between the two ends. The CDR3 has 14 residues. Germline V gives CDR1 KGHSH, CDR2 LQKENI. CDR3 in DNA: TGTGCCAGCTCACCACCCCCGACAGCCTATGGCTACACCTTC. Its translation is CASSPPPTAYGYTF. The whole variable domain, filled in from reference TRBV18 and TRBJ1-2, reads NAGVMQNPRHLVRRRGQEARLRCSPMKGHSHVYWYRQLPEEGLKFMVYLQKENIIDESGMPKERFSAEFPKEGPSILRIQQVVRGDSAAYFCASSPPPTAYGYTFGSGTRLTVV.

Here the CDR3 reads CASSLGGGTRVPNEQFF. The CDR3 bases are TGTGCCAGCAGCTTAGGAGGGGGGACTAGAGTCCCCAATGAGCAGTTCTTC. J is TRBJ2-1 and V is TRBV7-2; 8 positions agree with TRBD2. In germline, CDR1 is SGHTA, CDR2 FQGNSA. The CDR3 is 17 residues long. The junction had 11 bases not matched to a gene; V was cut back by 1 base and J by 6 bases.

The chain uses TRBV3-1 (or the pseudogene TRBV3-2) and TRBJ1-5; 8 bases fit TRBD1. CDR3 size: 16 residues. The V gene's germline CDR1 is LGHDT and CDR2 YNNKEL (reference sequence). Losses at the gene ends were 0 bases for V and 7 bases for J; bases not matched to a gene: 8. The CDR3 spells CASSQEGGQGGQPQHF. CDR3 coding DNA: TGTGCCAGCAGCCAAGAGGGCGGACAGGGAGGACAGCCCCAGCATTTT.

V usage is TRBV30 and J usage is TRBJ2-1, with TRBD2 matching over 9 bases. Germline trimming cut 1 base from V and 9 bases from J; bases unmatched to any gene: 10. This CDR3 region has 15 residues. Germline-derived CDR1 and CDR2 are GTSNPN and SVGIG (reference sequence). CDR3: CAWSGIAGVVGEQFF. The DNA of the CDR3 is TGTGCCTGGAGTGGAATAGCGGGAGTGGTGGGTGAGCAGTTCTTC.

The chain uses TRBV5-1 and TRBJ2-1; D possibly corresponds to TRBD1 (5 bases). This CDR3 region has 14 residues. V lost 1 base, J lost 10 bases, and 15 bases lay in between. Germline-derived CDR1 and CDR2 are SGHRS and YFSETQ. CDR3 sequence reads: CASSLTGRSTEQFF. Here the CDR3 DNA reads TGCGCCAGCAGCTTGACAGGCAGGTCTACAGAGCAGTTCTTC.

The chain combines TRBV29-1 with TRBJ1-2; D gene ambiguous. Deletions cut 4 bases from V and 8 bases from J, with 17 bases between. Germline loops: CDR1 SQVTM, CDR2 ANQGSEA. The CDR3 is made up of 13 amino acids. The CDR3 is CSVGEPRVGGYTF. CDR3 DNA sequence: TGCAGCGTTGGAGAACCCCGGGTTGGCGGCTACACCTTC.

V is TRBV7-9 and J is TRBJ2-1, with no clear D. The CDR3 length is 12 residues. Germline CDR1 SEHNR, CDR2 FQNEAQ (reference sequence). Trimming stripped 1 base from V and 9 bases from J, with 7 bases between. CDR3 sequence reads: CASSLVGFEQFF. In nucleotides, the CDR3 is TGTGCCAGCAGCTTAGTCGGGTTTGAGCAGTTCTTC.

The count of this clone is one. This chain connects TRBV5-5 to TRBJ1-5; D call uncertain. Trimming stripped 4 bases from V and 3 bases from J, with 11 bases between. The CDR3 is 14 residues long. Per germline, CDR1 SGHKS and CDR2 YYEKEE (reference sequence). The CDR3 reads CASSLDLANQPQHF. Written as DNA, the CDR3 is TGTGCCAGCAGCCTCGACTTAGCCAATCAGCCCCAGCATTTT. The full variable domain, rest sourced from reference TRBV5-5 and TRBJ1-5, is DAGVTQSPTHLIKTRGQQVTLRCSPISGHKSVSWYQQVLGQGPQFIFQYYEKEERGRGNFPDRFSARQFPNYSSELNVNALLLGDSALYLCASSLDLANQPQHFGDGTRLSIL.

V gene TRBV18 combines with J gene TRBJ2-1; perhaps TRBD2 as D (6 bases). CDR1 is KGHSH, CDR2 LQKENI, per germline. V lost 0 bases to trimming and J lost 0 bases, with 12 bases between them. The CDR3 is 17 residues long. DNA for the CDR3: TGTGCCAGCTCACCACCTATCTTCGGGAGCTCCTACAATGAGCAGTTCTTC. Translated, it gives CASSPPIFGSSYNEQFF.

The rearrangement links TRBV27 to TRBJ2-5, with a weak D call TRBD2 (6 bases). Looked up from germline, CDR1 is MNHEY and CDR2 is SMNVEV (reference sequence). The CDR3 totals 14 residues. V lost 3 bases and J lost 4, with 12 bases in between. CDR3 nucleotide sequence: TGTGCCAGCAGTTTTACGGGAGTAAGAGAGACCCAGTACTTC. It yields the protein CASSFTGVRETQYF.